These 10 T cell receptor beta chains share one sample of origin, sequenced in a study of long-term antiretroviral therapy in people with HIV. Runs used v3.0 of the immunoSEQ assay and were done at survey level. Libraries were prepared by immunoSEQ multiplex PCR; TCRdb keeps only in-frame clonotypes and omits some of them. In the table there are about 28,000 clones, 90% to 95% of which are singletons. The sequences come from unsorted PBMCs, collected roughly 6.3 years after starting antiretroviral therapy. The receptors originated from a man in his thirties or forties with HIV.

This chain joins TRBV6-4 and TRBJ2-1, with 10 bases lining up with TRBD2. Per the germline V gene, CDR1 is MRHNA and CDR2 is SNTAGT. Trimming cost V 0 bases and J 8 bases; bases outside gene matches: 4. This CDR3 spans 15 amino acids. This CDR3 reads CASSDSTSGIDEQFF. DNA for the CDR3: TGTGCCAGCAGTGACTCCACTAGCGGGATAGATGAGCAGTTCTTC.

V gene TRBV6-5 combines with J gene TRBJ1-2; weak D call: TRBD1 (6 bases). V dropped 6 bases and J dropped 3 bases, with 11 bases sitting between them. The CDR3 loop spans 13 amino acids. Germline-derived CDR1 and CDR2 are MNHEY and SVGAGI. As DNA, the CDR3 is TGTGCCAGCAGCATTACAGGGCACTATGGCTACACCTTC. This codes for CASSITGHYGYTF.

Here the CDR3 reads CASSVEPQENTEAFF. CDR3 nucleotide sequence: TGTGCCAGCAGCGTAGAACCACAAGAGAACACTGAAGCTTTCTTT. V usage is TRBV9 and J usage is TRBJ1-1, with D unclear. Germline CDR1 and CDR2: SGDLS and YYNGEE. The CDR3 runs to 15 residues. V lost 0 bases and J 1 base, leaving 10 bases between the germline ends.

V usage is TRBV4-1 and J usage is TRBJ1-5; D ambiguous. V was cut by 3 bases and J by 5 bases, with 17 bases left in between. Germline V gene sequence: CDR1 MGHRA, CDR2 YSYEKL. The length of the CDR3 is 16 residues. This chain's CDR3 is CASSQYSGTPDQPQHF. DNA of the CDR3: TGCGCCAGCAGCCAGTACTCCGGTACACCCGATCAGCCCCAGCATTTT.

CDR3 sequence reads: CAWSAGHGYTF. The CDR3 region has the DNA TGTGCCTGGAGTGCCGGGCATGGCTACACCTTC. This chain connects TRBV30 to TRBJ1-2, with D unresolved. The CDR3 is 11 residues long. Germline CDR1 and CDR2: GTSNPN and SVGIG (reference sequence). Trimming removed 1 base at V and 6 bases at J, with 6 bases between.

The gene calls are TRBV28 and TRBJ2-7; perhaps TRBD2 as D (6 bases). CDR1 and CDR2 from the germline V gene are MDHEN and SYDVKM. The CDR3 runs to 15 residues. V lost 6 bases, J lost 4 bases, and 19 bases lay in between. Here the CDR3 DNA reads TGTGCCAGCAGCCCGACACGGGACTCTCTTTACGAGCAGTACTTC. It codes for CASSPTRDSLYEQYF.

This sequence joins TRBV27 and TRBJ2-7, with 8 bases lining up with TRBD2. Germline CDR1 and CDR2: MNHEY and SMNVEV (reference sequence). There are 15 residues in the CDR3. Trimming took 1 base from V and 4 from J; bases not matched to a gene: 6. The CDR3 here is CASSLYQRERYEQYF. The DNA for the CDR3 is TGTGCCAGCAGTTTATATCAGCGGGAGAGATACGAGCAGTACTTC.

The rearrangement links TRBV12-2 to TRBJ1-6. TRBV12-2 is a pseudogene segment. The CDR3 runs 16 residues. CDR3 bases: TGTGCAAGTCGCAGCGGACGGCTAAATCACTATTCACCCCTCCACTTT. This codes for CASRSGRLNHYSPLHF.

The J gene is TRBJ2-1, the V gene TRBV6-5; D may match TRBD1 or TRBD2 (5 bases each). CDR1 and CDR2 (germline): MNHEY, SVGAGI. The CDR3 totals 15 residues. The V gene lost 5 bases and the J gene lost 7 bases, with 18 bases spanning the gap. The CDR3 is CASSPTRGGKNEQFF. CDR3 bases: TGTGCCAGCAGTCCCACTAGGGGTGGTAAGAATGAGCAGTTCTTC.

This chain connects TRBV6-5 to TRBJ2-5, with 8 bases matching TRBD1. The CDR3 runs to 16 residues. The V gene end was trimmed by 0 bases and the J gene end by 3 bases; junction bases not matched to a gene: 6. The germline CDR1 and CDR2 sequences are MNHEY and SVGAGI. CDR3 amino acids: CASSYSQGAAEETQYF. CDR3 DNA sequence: TGTGCCAGCAGTTACTCCCAGGGGGCGGCGGAAGAGACCCAGTACTTC.